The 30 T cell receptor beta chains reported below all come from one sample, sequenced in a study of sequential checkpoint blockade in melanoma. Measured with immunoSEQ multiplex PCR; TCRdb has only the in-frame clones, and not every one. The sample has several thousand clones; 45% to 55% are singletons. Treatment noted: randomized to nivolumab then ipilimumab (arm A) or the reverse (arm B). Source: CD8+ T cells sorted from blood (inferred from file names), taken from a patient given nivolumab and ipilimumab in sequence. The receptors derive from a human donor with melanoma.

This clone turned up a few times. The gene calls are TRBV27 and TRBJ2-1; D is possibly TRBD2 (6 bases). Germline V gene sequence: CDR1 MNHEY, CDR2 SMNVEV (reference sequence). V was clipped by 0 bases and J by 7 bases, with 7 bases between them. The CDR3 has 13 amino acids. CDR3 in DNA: TGTGCCAGCAGTTTATCCGGGAGAAATGAGCAGTTCTTC. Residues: CASSLSGRNEQFF.

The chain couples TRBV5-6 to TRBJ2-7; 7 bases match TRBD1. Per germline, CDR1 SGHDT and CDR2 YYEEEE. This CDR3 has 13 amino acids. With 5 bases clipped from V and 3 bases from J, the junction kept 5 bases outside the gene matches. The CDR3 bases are TGTGCCAGCAGAAGACAGGGCGACTACGAGCAGTACTTC. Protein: CASRRQGDYEQYF.

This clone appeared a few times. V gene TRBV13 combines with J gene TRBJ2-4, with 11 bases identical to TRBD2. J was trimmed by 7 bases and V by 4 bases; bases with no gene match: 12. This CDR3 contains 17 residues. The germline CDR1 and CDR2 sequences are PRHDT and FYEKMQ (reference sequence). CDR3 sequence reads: CASSSPLSGRARNIQYF. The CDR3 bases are TGTGCCAGCAGCTCCCCGCTTAGCGGGAGGGCCAGGAACATTCAGTACTTC.

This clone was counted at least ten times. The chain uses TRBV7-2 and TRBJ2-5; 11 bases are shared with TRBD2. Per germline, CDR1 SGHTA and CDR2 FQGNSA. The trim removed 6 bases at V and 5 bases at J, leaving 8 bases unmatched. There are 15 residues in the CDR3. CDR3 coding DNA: TGTGCCAGCAGTTCTAGCGGGGGGTCCAAGGAGACCCAGTACTTC. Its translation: CASSSSGGSKETQYF.

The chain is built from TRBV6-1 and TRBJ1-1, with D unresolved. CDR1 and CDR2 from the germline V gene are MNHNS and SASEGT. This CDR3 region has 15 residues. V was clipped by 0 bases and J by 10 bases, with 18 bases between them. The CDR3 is CASSEALDSFRVAFF. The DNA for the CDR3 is TGTGCCAGCAGTGAAGCGCTGGACTCATTCCGGGTAGCTTTCTTT.

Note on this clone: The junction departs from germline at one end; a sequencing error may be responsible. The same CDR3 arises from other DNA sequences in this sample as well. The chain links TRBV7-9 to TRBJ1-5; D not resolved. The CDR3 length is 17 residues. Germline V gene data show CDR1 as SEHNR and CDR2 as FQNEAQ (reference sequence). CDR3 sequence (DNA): TGCGCCAGCAGCCCCAAACCTTTGGGAGGGAGCAATCAGCCCCAGCATTTT. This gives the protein CASSPKPLGGSNQPQHF.

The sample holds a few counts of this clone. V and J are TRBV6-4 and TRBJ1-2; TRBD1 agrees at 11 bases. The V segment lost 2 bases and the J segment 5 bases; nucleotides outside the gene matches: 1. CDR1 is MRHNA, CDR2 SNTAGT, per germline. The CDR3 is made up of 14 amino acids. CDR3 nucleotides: TGTGCCAGCAGTGACGGGACAGGGGGTTATGGCTACACCTTC. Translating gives CASSDGTGGYGYTF.

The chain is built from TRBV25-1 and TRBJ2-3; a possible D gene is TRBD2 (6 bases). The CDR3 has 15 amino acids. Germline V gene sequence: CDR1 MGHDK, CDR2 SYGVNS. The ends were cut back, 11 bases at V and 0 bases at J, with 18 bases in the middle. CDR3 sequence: CAVEGRDGSTDTQYF. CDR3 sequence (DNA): TGTGCCGTAGAGGGGCGGGACGGAAGCACAGATACGCAGTATTTT.

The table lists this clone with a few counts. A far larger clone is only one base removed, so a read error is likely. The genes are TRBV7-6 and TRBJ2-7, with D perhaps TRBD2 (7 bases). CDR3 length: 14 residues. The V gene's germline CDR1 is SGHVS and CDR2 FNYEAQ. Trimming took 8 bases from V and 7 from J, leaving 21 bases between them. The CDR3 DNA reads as TGTGCCAGCGGCATTGTTGGGGGGGCGGGGGAGCAGTACTTC. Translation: CASGIVGGAGEQYF.

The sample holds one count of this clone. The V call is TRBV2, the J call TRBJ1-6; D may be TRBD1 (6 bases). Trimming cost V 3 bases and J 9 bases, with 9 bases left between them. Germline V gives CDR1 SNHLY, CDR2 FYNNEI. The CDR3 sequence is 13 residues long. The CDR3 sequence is CASSDSGVSPLHF. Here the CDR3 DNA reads TGTGCCAGCAGTGATTCAGGGGTTTCACCCCTCCACTTT.

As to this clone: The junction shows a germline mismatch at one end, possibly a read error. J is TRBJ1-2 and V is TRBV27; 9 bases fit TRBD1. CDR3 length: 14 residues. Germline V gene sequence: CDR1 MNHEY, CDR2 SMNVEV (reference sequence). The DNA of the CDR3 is TGTACCAGCAGTGCGGGACAGGGTGGATATGGCTACACCTTC. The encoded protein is CTSSAGQGGYGYTF.

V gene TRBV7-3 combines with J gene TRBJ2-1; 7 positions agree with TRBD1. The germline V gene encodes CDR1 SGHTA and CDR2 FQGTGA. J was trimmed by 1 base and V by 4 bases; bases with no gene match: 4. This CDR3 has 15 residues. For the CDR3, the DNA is TGTGCCAGCAGCTCCCGGGACAGTTCCTACAATGAGCAGTTCTTC. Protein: CASSSRDSSYNEQFF.

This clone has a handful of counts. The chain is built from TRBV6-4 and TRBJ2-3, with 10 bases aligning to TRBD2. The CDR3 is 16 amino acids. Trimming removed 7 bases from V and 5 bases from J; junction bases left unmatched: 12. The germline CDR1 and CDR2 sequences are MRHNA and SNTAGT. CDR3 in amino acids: CASTPGSGGAEDTQYF. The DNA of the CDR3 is TGTGCCAGCACCCCGGGCAGCGGGGGGGCCGAAGATACGCAGTATTTT.

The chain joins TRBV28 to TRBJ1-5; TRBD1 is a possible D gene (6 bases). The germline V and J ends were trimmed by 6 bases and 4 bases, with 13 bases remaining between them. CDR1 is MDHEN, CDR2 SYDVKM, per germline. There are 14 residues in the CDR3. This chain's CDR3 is CASSPLTGNQPQHF. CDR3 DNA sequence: TGTGCCAGCAGCCCACTTACAGGGAATCAGCCCCAGCATTTT. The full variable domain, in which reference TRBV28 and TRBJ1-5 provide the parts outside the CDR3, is DVKVTQSSRYLVKRTGEKVFLECVQDMDHENMFWYRQDPGLGLRLIYFSYDVKMKEKGDIPEGYSVSREKKERFSLILESASTNQTSMYLCASSPLTGNQPQHFGDGTRLSIL.

The CDR3 reads CASSQDWTTTYNEQFF. The CDR3 DNA reads TGCGCCAGCAGCCAAGACTGGACTACAACCTACAATGAGCAGTTCTTC. J is TRBJ2-1 and V is TRBV4-3; the D gene is possibly TRBD2 (6 bases). CDR1 LGHNA and CDR2 YSLEER come from the germline V gene. The ends were cut back, 0 bases at V and 2 bases at J, with 11 bases in the middle. This CDR3 has 16 residues.

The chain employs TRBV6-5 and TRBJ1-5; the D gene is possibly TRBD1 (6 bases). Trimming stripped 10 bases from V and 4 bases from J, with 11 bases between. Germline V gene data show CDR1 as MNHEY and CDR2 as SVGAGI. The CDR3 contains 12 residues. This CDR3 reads CATNRDNQPQHF. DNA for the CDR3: TGTGCCACCAACAGGGATAATCAGCCCCAGCATTTT.

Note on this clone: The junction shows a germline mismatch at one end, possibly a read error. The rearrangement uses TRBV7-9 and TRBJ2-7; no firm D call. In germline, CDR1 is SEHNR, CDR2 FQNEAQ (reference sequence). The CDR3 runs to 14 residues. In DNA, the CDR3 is TGTGCCAGCACCTCCTTACTTATTAAATACGCGCAGTACTTC. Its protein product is CASTSLLIKYAQYF.

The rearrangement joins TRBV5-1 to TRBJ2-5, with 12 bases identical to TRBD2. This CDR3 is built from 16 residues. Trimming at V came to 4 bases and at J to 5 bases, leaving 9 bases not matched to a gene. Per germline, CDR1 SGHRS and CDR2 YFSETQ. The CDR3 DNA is TGCGCCAGCAGCGCACACCTAGCGGGGGGGGATGAGACCCAGTACTTC. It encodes CASSAHLAGGDETQYF.

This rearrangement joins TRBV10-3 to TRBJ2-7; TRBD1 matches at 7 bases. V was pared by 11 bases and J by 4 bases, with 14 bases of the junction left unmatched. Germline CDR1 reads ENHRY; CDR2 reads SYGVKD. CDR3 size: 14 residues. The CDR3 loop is CASGPGTEIYEQYF. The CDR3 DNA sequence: TGTGCCTCTGGCCCCGGGACAGAGATTTACGAGCAGTACTTC.

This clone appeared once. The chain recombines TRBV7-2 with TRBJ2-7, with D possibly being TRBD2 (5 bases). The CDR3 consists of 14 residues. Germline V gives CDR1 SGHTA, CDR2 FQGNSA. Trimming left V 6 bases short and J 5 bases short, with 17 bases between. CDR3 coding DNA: TGTGCCAGCAGACGGCTAGGCGGGTGGGACGAGCAGTACTTC. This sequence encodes CASRRLGGWDEQYF.

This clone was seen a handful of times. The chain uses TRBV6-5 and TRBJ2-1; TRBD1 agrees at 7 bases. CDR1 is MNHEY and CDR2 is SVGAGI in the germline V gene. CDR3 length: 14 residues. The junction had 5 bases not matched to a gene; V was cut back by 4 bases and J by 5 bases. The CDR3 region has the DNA TGTGCCAGCAGTTCACCGGGACAGAACAATGAGCAGTTCTTC. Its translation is CASSSPGQNNEQFF.

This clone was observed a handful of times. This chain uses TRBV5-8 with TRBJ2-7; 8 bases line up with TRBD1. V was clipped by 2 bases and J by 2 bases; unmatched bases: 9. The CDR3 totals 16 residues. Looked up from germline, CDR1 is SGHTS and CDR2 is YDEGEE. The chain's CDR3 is CASSLDGTGIPYEQYF. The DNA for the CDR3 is TGTGCCAGCAGCTTAGACGGGACAGGCATCCCCTACGAGCAGTACTTC.

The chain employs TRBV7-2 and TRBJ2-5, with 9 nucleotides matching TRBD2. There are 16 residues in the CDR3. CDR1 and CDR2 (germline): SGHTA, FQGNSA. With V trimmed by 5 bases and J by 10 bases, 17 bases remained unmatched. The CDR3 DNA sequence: TGTGCCAGCAGCCCAGGACTAGCGTCATGGGTCGGAGACCAGTACTTC. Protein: CASSPGLASWVGDQYF.

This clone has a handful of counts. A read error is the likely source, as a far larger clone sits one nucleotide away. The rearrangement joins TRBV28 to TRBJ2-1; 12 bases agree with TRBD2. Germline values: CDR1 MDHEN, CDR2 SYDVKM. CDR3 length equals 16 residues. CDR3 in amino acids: CASSLERLAGVDDQFF. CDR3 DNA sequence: TGTGCCAGCAGTTTAGAGAGACTAGCGGGAGTAGATGATCAGTTCTTC.

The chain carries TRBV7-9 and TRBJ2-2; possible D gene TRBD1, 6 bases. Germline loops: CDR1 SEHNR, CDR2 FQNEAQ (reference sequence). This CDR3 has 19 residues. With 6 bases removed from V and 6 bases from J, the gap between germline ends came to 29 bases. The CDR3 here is CASRSKLTGRSMKAGELFF. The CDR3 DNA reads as TGTGCCAGCAGATCCAAGCTCACAGGGCGGAGCATGAAGGCCGGGGAGCTGTTTTTT.

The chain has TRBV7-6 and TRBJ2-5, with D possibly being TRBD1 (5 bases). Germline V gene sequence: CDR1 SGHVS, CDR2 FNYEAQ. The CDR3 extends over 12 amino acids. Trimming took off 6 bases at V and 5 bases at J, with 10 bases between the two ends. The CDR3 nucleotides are TGTGCCAGCAGTAGGGGTGGGGAGACCCAGTACTTC. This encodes CASSRGGETQYF.

DNA for the CDR3: TGTGCCAGCAGCTTAGGCGAGGGCGGGGGGATCTACAATGAGCAGTTCTTC. Protein: CASSLGEGGGIYNEQFF. V gene TRBV7-9 combines with J gene TRBJ2-1; 8 nucleotides align to TRBD2. This CDR3 has 17 amino acids. CDR1 and CDR2 (germline): SEHNR, FQNEAQ (reference sequence). After removal of 1 base from V and 3 bases from J, the junction contained 8 bases not matched to a gene.

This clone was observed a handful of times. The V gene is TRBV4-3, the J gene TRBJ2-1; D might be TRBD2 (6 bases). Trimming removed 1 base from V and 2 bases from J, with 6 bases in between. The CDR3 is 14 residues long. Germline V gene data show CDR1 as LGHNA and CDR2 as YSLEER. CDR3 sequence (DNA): TGCGCCAGCAGCCAAGCGGGGGCCTACAATGAGCAGTTCTTC. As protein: CASSQAGAYNEQFF.

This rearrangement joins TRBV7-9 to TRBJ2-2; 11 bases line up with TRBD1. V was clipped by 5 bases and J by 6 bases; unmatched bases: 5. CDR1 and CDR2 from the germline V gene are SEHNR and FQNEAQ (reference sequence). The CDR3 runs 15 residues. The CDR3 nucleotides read TGTGCCAGCAGCAAGGACAGGGGGCGCGCCGGGGAGCTGTTTTTT. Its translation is CASSKDRGRAGELFF.

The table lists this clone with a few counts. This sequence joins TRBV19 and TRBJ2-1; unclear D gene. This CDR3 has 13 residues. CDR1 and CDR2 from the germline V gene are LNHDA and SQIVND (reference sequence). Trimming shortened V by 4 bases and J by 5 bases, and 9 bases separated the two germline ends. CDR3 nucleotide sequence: TGTGCCAGTAGTACCGGTAGAAACAATGAGCAGTTCTTC. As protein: CASSTGRNNEQFF.